The 21 T cell receptor beta chains presented below share a single source sample, sequenced in a study of T cells in tuberculosis. Generated by immunoSEQ multiplex PCR, the TCRdb table keeps only in-frame clones and is missing some. The sample includes tens of thousands of clones, roughly 88% seen only once; the top ten take approximately 1.9%. After thawing and overnight rest, PBMC were stained with GMM-loaded CD1B tetramer, viability dye and anti-CD3 for sorting. The lipid loaded on the CD1B tetramers was C32 glucose monomycolate from Rhodococcus equi. Input material: CD1b-GMM tetramer-negative cells sorted from PBMCs. The receptors originated from an adult woman with latent tuberculosis.

The V gene is TRBV7-2, the J gene TRBJ2-5, with TRBD2 matching over 13 bases. The ends lost 4 bases at V and 3 bases at J; junction bases unmatched: 2. The CDR3 runs to 15 residues. The V gene's germline CDR1 is SGHTA and CDR2 FQGNSA. CDR3 in DNA: TGTGCCAGCAGCTGGGGACTAGCGGGGAAAGAGACCCAGTACTTC. The encoded protein is CASSWGLAGKETQYF.

The gene calls are TRBV14 and TRBJ1-2; D perhaps matches TRBD1 (6 bases). This CDR3 contains 13 residues. In germline, CDR1 is SGHDN, CDR2 FVKESK. Trimming pared 7 bases from V and 7 bases from J, leaving 16 bases between. CDR3 coding DNA: TGTGCCAGCACCACCACAGGGTCGGGTGGCTACACCTTC. Residues: CASTTTGSGGYTF.

The chain combines TRBV5-4 with TRBJ2-7; TRBD1 is a possible D gene (6 bases). Trimming left V 0 bases short and J 3 bases short, with 7 bases between. The length of the CDR3 is 13 residues. Germline loops: CDR1 SGHNT, CDR2 YYREEE (reference sequence). CDR3 bases: TGTGCCAGCAGCTTGGGGGGGCTCTACGAGCAGTACTTC. It yields the protein CASSLGGLYEQYF.

The chain has TRBV19 and TRBJ1-1; D is possibly TRBD1 (5 bases). V was shortened by 1 base and J by 3 bases, with 15 bases between the two germline ends. Per the germline V gene, CDR1 is LNHDA and CDR2 is SQIVND (reference sequence). This CDR3 comprises 16 residues. CDR3 sequence: CASSIAAGGLDTEAFF. The CDR3 DNA is TGTGCCAGTAGTATAGCGGCTGGGGGGTTGGACACTGAAGCTTTCTTT.

The table lists this clone with a count of one. V is TRBV11-2 and J is TRBJ1-2, with 8 nucleotides matching TRBD1. After removal of 1 base from V and 4 bases from J, the junction contained 17 bases not matched to a gene. In germline, CDR1 is SGHAT, CDR2 FQNNGV. CDR3 size: 19 residues. CDR3 protein: CASSLVGGAGGESGYGYTF. The CDR3 DNA is TGTGCCAGCAGCTTAGTTGGAGGGGCAGGGGGCGAATCAGGCTATGGCTACACCTTC.

This chain uses TRBV7-9 with TRBJ1-2; D possibly corresponds to TRBD1 (6 bases). V gave up 6 bases and J gave up 3 bases, with 14 bases separating them. Germline loops: CDR1 SEHNR, CDR2 FQNEAQ (reference sequence). This CDR3 region has 14 residues. The CDR3 DNA reads TGTGCCAGCAGTCGGGACAAGGGGGACTATGGCTACACCTTC. Amino acids: CASSRDKGDYGYTF.

The J gene is TRBJ2-7, the V gene TRBV4-1; 13 nucleotides align to TRBD2. This CDR3 region has 19 residues. From germline, CDR1 is MGHRA and CDR2 YSYEKL. V lost 0 bases and J lost 1; bases outside the gene matches: 9. In nucleotides, the CDR3 is TGCGCCAGCAGCCAAGATCTTGGACTAGCGGGGGCTAGGTCCTACGAGCAGTACTTC. Translating it yields CASSQDLGLAGARSYEQYF.

The CDR3 region is CASSIAVESGNTIYF. Here the CDR3 DNA reads TGTGCCAGTAGTATAGCGGTGGAGTCTGGAAACACCATATATTTT. J is TRBJ1-3 and V is TRBV19; D not resolved. Germline CDR1 and CDR2: LNHDA and SQIVND (reference sequence). The CDR3 covers 15 residues. The germline V and J ends were trimmed by 1 base and 1 base, with 8 bases remaining between them.

This chain connects TRBV30 to TRBJ1-2, with 7 bases that match TRBD1. CDR1 is GTSNPN and CDR2 is SVGIG in the germline V gene (reference sequence). The CDR3 is 13 amino acids. The J segment lost 8 bases and the V segment lost 1 base, leaving 7 bases of the junction unmatched. CDR3 in amino acids: CAWSGQGRVGYTF. DNA of the CDR3: TGTGCCTGGAGTGGACAGGGACGTGTGGGCTACACCTTC.

V and J are TRBV4-1 and TRBJ1-4; 7 bases are shared with TRBD1. Losses at the gene ends were 3 bases for V and 4 bases for J; bases not matched to a gene: 2. CDR1 is MGHRA and CDR2 is YSYEKL in the germline V gene. The CDR3 has 14 residues. CDR3 amino acids: CASSHRGVNEKLFF. CDR3 bases: TGCGCCAGCAGCCACAGGGGGGTTAATGAAAAACTGTTTTTT.

The V gene is TRBV12-2, the J gene TRBJ2-7; TRBD2 is the table's D call, not checked against the DNA. TRBV12-2 constitutes a pseudogene. CDR3 length: 18 amino acids. CDR3 bases: TGTGCAAGTCGCTTAGCGATCGAGGAGGTGGGGAGGTTCTACGAGCAGTACGTC. Translation: CASRLAIEEVGRFYEQYV.

This clone has just a few counts. The chain couples TRBV5-4 to TRBJ1-3; D call uncertain. With 0 bases removed from V and 2 bases from J, the gap between germline ends came to 6 bases. Germline V CDR1 and CDR2: SGHNT, YYREEE (reference sequence). This CDR3 is 14 amino acids long. CDR3: CASSLDGPGNTIYF. CDR3 coding DNA: TGTGCCAGCAGCTTGGATGGCCCTGGAAACACCATATATTTT.

The chain recombines TRBV19 with TRBJ2-6; 7 bases are a match to TRBD1. V trimming: 6 bases; J trimming: 0 bases; junction bases outside the gene matches: 5. The CDR3 is 16 residues long. CDR1 LNHDA and CDR2 SQIVND come from the germline V gene (reference sequence). The CDR3 sequence: CASSQGQISGANVLTF. The CDR3 coding sequence is TGTGCCAGTAGCCAGGGACAGATCTCTGGGGCCAACGTCCTGACTTTC. Based on the CDR3 plus reference TRBV19 and TRBJ2-6, the full variable domain is DGGITQSPKYLFRKEGQNVTLSCEQNLNHDAMYWYRQDPGQGLRLIYYSQIVNDFQKGDIAEGYSVSREKKESFPLTVTSAQKNPTAFYLCASSQGQISGANVLTFGAGSRLTVL.

The J gene is TRBJ1-5, the V gene TRBV10-3, with 7 bases lining up with TRBD1. Germline V lookup: CDR1 ENHRY, CDR2 SYGVKD. V was pared by 6 bases and J by 9 bases, with 8 bases of the junction left unmatched. This CDR3 contains 13 residues. As DNA, the CDR3 is TGTGCCATCAGCCCTGACAGGGCTCTGCCCCAGCATTTT. This gives the protein CAISPDRALPQHF.

Relative to its sample, this clone is medium-sized. This chain joins TRBV7-6 and TRBJ1-6; tentatively, D is TRBD1 (5 bases). The germline V gene encodes CDR1 SGHVS and CDR2 FNYEAQ. The CDR3 totals 17 residues. The V end lost 1 base, the J end lost 7 bases, and 17 bases lay between the germline ends. The CDR3 region is CASSLVPGERRNSPLHF. In DNA form, the CDR3 reads TGTGCCAGCAGCTTAGTGCCGGGGGAAAGGCGGAATTCACCCCTCCACTTT.

Concerning this clone: At one end, the junction sequence differs from germline, possibly due to a read error. Other DNA sequences within the sample encode an identical CDR3. The CDR3 is CASSEFAGGNSPLHF. The CDR3 DNA sequence: TGCGCCAGCAGTGAGTTTGCAGGGGGCAATTCGCCCCTCCACTTT. The J gene is TRBJ1-6, the V gene TRBV10-2, with 8 bases matching TRBD1. The CDR3 has 15 amino acids. CDR1 and CDR2 from the germline V gene are WSHSY and SAAADI.

The chain couples TRBV11-2 to TRBJ2-5; 7 positions match TRBD1. V was clipped by 5 bases and J by 5 bases; unmatched bases: 8. Germline CDR1 reads SGHAT; CDR2 reads FQNNGV. The CDR3 length is 14 residues. CDR3 sequence (DNA): TGTGCCAGCAGCCTGGGACAGTACGTGGAGACCCAGTACTTC. This encodes CASSLGQYVETQYF.

V usage is TRBV13 and J usage is TRBJ2-1; the match to TRBD2 covers 13 bases. V lost 0 bases to trimming and J lost 8 bases; unmatched junction nucleotides: 7. Germline CDR1 is PRHDT and CDR2 is FYEKMQ (reference sequence). CDR3 length: 17 residues. Written as DNA, the CDR3 is TGTGCCAGCAGCTTAGGGACCGGGACTAGCGGGGAGGATGAGCAGTTCTTC. Translation: CASSLGTGTSGEDEQFF.

The V and J genes are TRBV27 and TRBJ1-4; TRBD1 matches 9 bases. Per the germline V gene, CDR1 is MNHEY and CDR2 is SMNVEV (reference sequence). J gave up 6 bases and V 5 bases, and 7 bases lay outside the gene matches. The CDR3 runs 15 residues. This CDR3 reads CASSILTGGDEKLFF. The CDR3 DNA sequence: TGTGCCAGCAGTATCCTGACAGGGGGGGATGAAAAACTGTTTTTT.

This clone was seen more than once but under ten times. Other DNA sequences in this sample translate to the same CDR3. The CDR3 spells CASSWGQGTEAFF. The CDR3 coding sequence is TGCGCCAGCAGCTGGGGTCAGGGGACTGAAGCTTTCTTT. V and J are TRBV5-1 and TRBJ1-1; D is perhaps TRBD1 (6 bases). V gave up 3 bases and J gave up 5 bases, with 11 bases separating them. Germline lookup yields CDR1 SGHRS and CDR2 YFSETQ. This CDR3 contains 13 residues. Full variable domain (remainder filled in from reference TRBV5-1 and TRBJ1-1): KAGVTQTPRYLIKTRGQQVTLSCSPISGHRSVSWYQQTPGQGLQFLFEYFSETQRNKGNFPGRFSGRQFSNSRSEMNVSTLELGDSALYLCASSWGQGTEAFFGQGTRLTVV.

The rearrangement joins TRBV6-1 to TRBJ1-6; 8 bases are a match to TRBD1. Germline V lookup: CDR1 MNHNS, CDR2 SASEGT. V was clipped by 1 base and J by 10 bases; unmatched bases: 9. The CDR3 consists of 16 residues. CDR3 sequence reads: CASSEEPGTGGSPLHF. Written as DNA, the CDR3 is TGTGCCAGCAGTGAAGAACCCGGGACAGGAGGATCACCCCTCCACTTT.